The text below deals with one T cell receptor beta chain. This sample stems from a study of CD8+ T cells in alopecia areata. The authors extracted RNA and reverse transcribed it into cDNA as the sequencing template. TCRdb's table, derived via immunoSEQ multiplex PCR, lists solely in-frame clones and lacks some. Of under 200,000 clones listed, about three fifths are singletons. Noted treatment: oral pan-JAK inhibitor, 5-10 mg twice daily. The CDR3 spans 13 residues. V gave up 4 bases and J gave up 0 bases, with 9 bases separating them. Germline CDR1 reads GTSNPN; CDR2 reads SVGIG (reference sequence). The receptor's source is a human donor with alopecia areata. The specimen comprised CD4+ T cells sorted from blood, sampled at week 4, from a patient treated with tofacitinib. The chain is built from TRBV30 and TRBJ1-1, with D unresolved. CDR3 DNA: TGTGCCTGGATCCCCGCGGTGAACACTGAAGCTTTCTTT. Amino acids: CAWIPAVNTEAFF.